These T cell receptor beta chains were read from a single sample in a study of blood T cell repertoires in COVID-19. Some clones are missing from TCRdb's copy, which holds only in-frame ones; the method was immunoSEQ multiplex PCR. The sample has 200,000 to 300,000 clones, around 88% seen once. The specimen sequenced was peripheral blood. Receptors were obtained from a man aged 80 or over with acute or convalescent COVID-19. Both conserved end residues are part of each CDR3. Each record gives: V gene, D gene, clone size, J gene, CDR3 DNA, CDR3 protein. D genes are given only for firm matches. Not every row has a clone size; where given, it reads once, few, many or a size class.

V: TRBV27
D: TRBD2
size: NA
J: TRBJ2-3
DNA: TGTGCCAGCAGCCCGAAAGCGGGAGGGGGCACAGATACGCAGTATTTT
CDR3: CASSPKAGGGTDTQYF

V: TRBV7-2
D: NA
size: NA
J: TRBJ1-6
DNA: TGTGCCAGCAGCTCGACTCAGGGTCCACCCCTCCACTTT
CDR3: CASSSTQGPPLHF

V: TRBV6-2/TRBV6-3
D: TRBD1
size: once
J: TRBJ1-2
DNA: TGTGCCAGCAGCCCCGGGACAGAAGCTAACTATGGCTACACCTTC
CDR3: CASSPGTEANYGYTF

V: TRBV28
D: TRBD1
size: NA
J: TRBJ1-6
DNA: TGTGCCAGCAGTACTCAGGGGGCAGGTAATTCACCCCTCCACTTT
CDR3: CASSTQGAGNSPLHF

V: TRBV6-2/TRBV6-3
D: NA
size: NA
J: TRBJ2-3
DNA: TGTGCCAGCAGTTACTCGGCCGGGTATGAGCAAGATACGCAGTATTTT
CDR3: CASSYSAGYEQDTQYF

V: TRBV5-4
D: NA
size: NA
J: TRBJ1-6
DNA: TGTGCCAGCAGCTTTGAACGGGATAATTCACCCCTCCACTTT
CDR3: CASSFERDNSPLHF

V: TRBV14
D: NA
size: NA
J: TRBJ1-6
DNA: TGTGCCAGCAGCCAAGTAACAGGCGTCTATAATTCACCCCTCCACTTT
CDR3: CASSQVTGVYNSPLHF

V: TRBV7-9
D: TRBD2
size: NA
J: TRBJ2-3
DNA: TGTGCCAGCAGCTCCTCGGCGGGAGTGAGCACAGATACGCAGTATTTT
CDR3: CASSSSAGVSTDTQYF

V: TRBV5-6
D: NA
size: NA
J: TRBJ1-5
DNA: TGTGCCAGCAGCTTATCGGGACTCAATAGCAATCAGCCCCAGCATTTT
CDR3: CASSLSGLNSNQPQHF

V: TRBV12-3/TRBV12-4
D: NA
size: NA
J: TRBJ2-7
DNA: TGTGCCAGCAGTTCGGACTACCCCAGGGAGCAGTACTTC
CDR3: CASSSDYPREQYF

V: TRBV6-2/TRBV6-3
D: NA
size: NA
J: TRBJ1-1
DNA: TGTGCCAGCAGTTACTCGAGCGGGAACTTATACACTGAAGCTTTCTTT
CDR3: CASSYSSGNLYTEAFF

V: TRBV7-9
D: TRBD2
size: NA
J: TRBJ2-7
DNA: TGTGCCAGCAGCCACCACTCCCAAGCGGGAGGGTCTGAGCAGTACTTC
CDR3: CASSHHSQAGGSEQYF

V: TRBV9
D: TRBD2
size: NA
J: TRBJ2-5
DNA: TGTGCCAGCAGCGTGGTGGCGGGGGGGCCACAAGAGACCCAGTACTTC
CDR3: CASSVVAGGPQETQYF

V: TRBV5-1
D: NA
size: NA
J: TRBJ1-1
DNA: TGCGCCAGCAGCGAACGTGGGGGGAGGGAAGCTTTCTTT
CDR3: CASSERGGREAFF

V: TRBV10-3
D: NA
size: NA
J: TRBJ2-2
DNA: TGTGCCATCAGTGAGTTCCCGCAGGACTGGGACACCGGGGAGCTGTTTTTT
CDR3: CAISEFPQDWDTGELFF

V: TRBV11-2
D: NA
size: NA
J: TRBJ2-7
DNA: TGTGCCAGCAGCTTGTGGCAGGGCCCCTACGAGCAGTACTTC
CDR3: CASSLWQGPYEQYF

V: TRBV7-9
D: TRBD1
size: NA
J: TRBJ1-5
DNA: TGTGCCAGCAGCCCGACAGGGTATCAACAGCCCCAGCATTTT
CDR3: CASSPTGYQQPQHF

V: TRBV4-1
D: NA
size: NA
J: TRBJ1-5
DNA: TGCGCCAGCAGCCAAGATAGGCGGGTAAGGAGCAATCAGCCCCAGCATTTT
CDR3: CASSQDRRVRSNQPQHF

V: TRBV28
D: NA
size: NA
J: TRBJ2-7
DNA: TGTGCCAGCAGTTTGGGTCGAGGGAAGTACTTC
CDR3: CASSLGRGKYF

V: TRBV28
D: TRBD1
size: once
J: TRBJ1-5
DNA: TGTGCCAGCAGCCTAGGGGGCGGCAATCAGCCCCAGCATTTT
CDR3: CASSLGGGNQPQHF

V: TRBV5-4
D: NA
size: NA
J: TRBJ2-2
DNA: TGTGCCAGCAGCTTGCAGGGGGGCGGGGAGCTGTTTTTT
CDR3: CASSLQGGGELFF

V: TRBV19
D: TRBD1
size: NA
J: TRBJ2-5
DNA: TGTGCCAGTAGTATGGACAGGGGTAGTCAAGAGACCCAGTACTTC
CDR3: CASSMDRGSQETQYF

V: TRBV15
D: NA
size: few
J: TRBJ1-1
DNA: TGTGCCACCAGCAGAGATATCCCAAGCCCTGAAGCTTTCTTT
CDR3: CATSRDIPSPEAFF

V: TRBV6-5
D: TRBD1
size: NA
J: TRBJ2-1
DNA: TGTGCCAGCAGCCTAGCAGGGGGATACAATGAGCAGTTCTTC
CDR3: CASSLAGGYNEQFF

V: TRBV18
D: NA
size: NA
J: TRBJ2-1
DNA: TGTGCCAGCTCACGGACGGGACAAATGAGCGAGAGGCAGTTCTTC
CDR3: CASSRTGQMSERQFF

V: TRBV18
D: TRBD1
size: NA
J: TRBJ1-4
DNA: TGTGCCAGCTCACCATTTGAGGTATCAGGGGGCGGCGAAAAACTGTTTTTT
CDR3: CASSPFEVSGGGEKLFF

V: TRBV10-3
D: NA
size: many
J: TRBJ2-1
DNA: TGTGCCATCAGTGAGTCGATGGCGGGCTCCTACAATGAGCAGTTCTTC
CDR3: CAISESMAGSYNEQFF

V: TRBV27
D: NA
size: few
J: TRBJ1-2
DNA: TGTGCCAGCAGTTCCTCCCCGACAGCCCGCTATGGCTACACCTTC
CDR3: CASSSSPTARYGYTF

V: TRBV11-2
D: NA
size: NA
J: TRBJ1-6
DNA: TGTGCCAGCAGCCTCCGGTTGGTTTCACCCCTCCACTTT
CDR3: CASSLRLVSPLHF

V: TRBV9
D: TRBD2
size: NA
J: TRBJ2-1
DNA: TGTGCCAGCAGTCGGGGGGAGTATGAGCAGTTCTTC
CDR3: CASSRGEYEQFF

V: TRBV10-3
D: NA
size: NA
J: TRBJ1-1
DNA: TGTGCCATCAGGAAAACCGGGACAGAAGCTTTCTTT
CDR3: CAIRKTGTEAFF

V: TRBV5-1
D: TRBD2
size: NA
J: TRBJ2-1
DNA: TGCGCCAGCAGTCCAACTAGCGGGAGTTCTAATGAGCAGTTCTTC
CDR3: CASSPTSGSSNEQFF

V: TRBV27
D: TRBD2
size: NA
J: TRBJ2-1
DNA: TGTGCCAGCTGGGAGAGCTGGAGCGGGGCCTACAATGAGCAGTTCTTC
CDR3: CASWESWSGAYNEQFF

V: TRBV5-6
D: NA
size: NA
J: TRBJ1-6
DNA: TGTGCCAGCAGTAACCAGGGTCTCTATAATTCACCCCTCCACTTT
CDR3: CASSNQGLYNSPLHF

V: TRBV28
D: NA
size: NA
J: TRBJ2-5
DNA: TGTGCCAGCAGACGGGACCAAGAGACCCAGTACTTC
CDR3: CASRRDQETQYF

V: TRBV18
D: TRBD1
size: NA
J: TRBJ1-2
DNA: TGTGCCAGCTCCTCGATGGAGGGGGCGTACTATGGCTACACCTTC
CDR3: CASSSMEGAYYGYTF

V: TRBV6-6
D: TRBD1
size: NA
J: TRBJ1-4
DNA: TGTGCCAGCAGCCGTTACTCCGGGACAGGAACCTTAGCAACTAATGAAAAACTGTTTTTT
CDR3: CASSRYSGTGTLATNEKLFF

V: TRBV28
D: NA
size: NA
J: TRBJ2-1
DNA: TGTGCCAGCAGTTTAGGATTTGAGGGAAGCAATGAGCAGTTCTTC
CDR3: CASSLGFEGSNEQFF

V: TRBV29-1
D: NA
size: NA
J: TRBJ1-1
DNA: TGCAGCGCTTCGCTATCCGCTGAAGCTTTCTTT
CDR3: CSASLSAEAFF

V: TRBV2
D: NA
size: NA
J: TRBJ2-2
DNA: TGTGCCAGCAGGGGGCTTGGATCCGGGCGCCCGAACACCGGGGAGCTGTTTTTT
CDR3: CASRGLGSGRPNTGELFF

V: TRBV27
D: NA
size: NA
J: TRBJ2-1
DNA: TGTGCCAGCAGTCCGGGACTCCGGGCGAGTGAGCAGTTCTTC
CDR3: CASSPGLRASEQFF

V: TRBV7-8
D: NA
size: NA
J: TRBJ2-2
DNA: TGTGCCAGCAGCTTAATCTCGGTGGCAGGGTTGACCGGGGAGCTGTTTTTT
CDR3: CASSLISVAGLTGELFF

V: TRBV5-5
D: TRBD1
size: NA
J: TRBJ2-3
DNA: TGTGCCAGCAGCATACAGGGGGCGGGAGCAGATACGCAGTATTTT
CDR3: CASSIQGAGADTQYF

V: TRBV27
D: NA
size: once
J: TRBJ1-1
DNA: TGTGCCAGCATTGGGGGGTACCTGAACACTGAAGCTTTCTTT
CDR3: CASIGGYLNTEAFF

V: TRBV28
D: TRBD1
size: NA
J: TRBJ1-2
DNA: TGTGCCAGCAGTTCCCCCGAGGGACAGATCTATGGCTACACCTTC
CDR3: CASSSPEGQIYGYTF

V: TRBV7-2
D: TRBD1
size: NA
J: TRBJ2-1
DNA: TGTGCCAGCAGCTTATCGGGACAGTATAACGAGCAGTTCTTC
CDR3: CASSLSGQYNEQFF

V: TRBV6-5
D: TRBD1
size: NA
J: TRBJ2-1
DNA: TGTGCCAGCCTGGGGACAGGGGCGTACAATGAGCAGTTCTTC
CDR3: CASLGTGAYNEQFF

V: TRBV11-2
D: NA
size: NA
J: TRBJ2-3
DNA: TGTGCCAGCAGCTTAACGACCGACAGGTGGAGCACAGATACGCAGTATTTT
CDR3: CASSLTTDRWSTDTQYF

V: TRBV18
D: TRBD1
size: NA
J: TRBJ1-2
DNA: TGTGCCAGCTCAAGAGGGGGCGCCGGTGGCTACACCTTC
CDR3: CASSRGGAGGYTF

V: TRBV5-5
D: NA
size: NA
J: TRBJ2-7
DNA: TGTGCCAGCAGCCGACCGTTTGGAGCATCGGACGAGCAGTACTTC
CDR3: CASSRPFGASDEQYF